This TCR beta chain derives from a study of blood T cell repertoires in COVID-19. Study context: The United States, Italy and Spain were the sources of the acute and convalescent COVID-19 samples. T cells, B-cell-depleted T cells, or PBMCs provided the cDNA or gDNA that served as material.

Germline-derived CDR1 and CDR2 are SGHAT and FQNNGV. There are 11 residues in the CDR3. V lost 7 bases, J lost 7 bases, and 10 bases lay in between. Authors' data handling: For nucleated cells, counts were estimated from reference gene primer amplification. Produced via immunoSEQ multiplex PCR; TCRdb's table is partial and in-frame only. That table supplies the V and J calls and clone size; D and trimming were determined from the DNA. The data hold 150,000 to 200,000 clones, with about nine tenths observed a single time. Sequenced material: peripheral blood. This chain links TRBV11-2 with TRBJ1-2; D unresolved. The receptor was isolated from a man between 65 and 80 years old with active or convalescent COVID-19. In DNA form, the CDR3 reads TGTGCCAGCACCTCGGGGTTTGGCTACACCTTC. As protein: CASTSGFGYTF. The full variable domain, rest sourced from reference TRBV11-2 and TRBJ1-2, is EAGVAQSPRYKIIEKRQSVAFWCNPISGHATLYWYQQILGQGPKLLIQFQNNGVVDDSQLPKDRFSAERLKGVDSTLKIQPAKLEDSAVYLCASTSGFGYTFGSGTRLTVV.